This is a list of T cell receptor beta chains from one sample in a study of blood T cell repertoires in COVID-19. The table came from immunoSEQ multiplex PCR; TCRdb's copy has only in-frame clones and leaves some out. The sample consists of 200,000 to 250,000 clones, about 84% of them appearing once. Sequenced sample: peripheral blood. The source of these receptors is a woman of 80 years or more with COVID-19, enrolled during active disease. Each CDR3 is given with its conserved first and last residue. The D gene is left open where the match is weak. Clone size, where shown, is once, few, many, or a class for clones that have expanded.

v_call,clone_size,d_call,j_call,cdr3_nt,cdr3_aa
TRBV6-2/TRBV6-3,NA,NA,TRBJ2-1,TGTGCCAGCAGTTATTGGAGGGCCGCCTACAATGAGCAGTTCTTC,CASSYWRAAYNEQFF
TRBV3-1/TRBV3-2,NA,NA,TRBJ2-2,TGTGCCAGCAGCCAAGATCCGGACTCTAACACCGGGGAGCTGTTTTTT,CASSQDPDSNTGELFF
TRBV5-1,NA,NA,TRBJ2-5,TGCGCCAGCTGCTTGGGGGCGGGGGCGACGGGGGAGACCCAGTACTTC,CASCLGAGATGETQYF
TRBV5-1,NA,TRBD1,TRBJ1-2,TGCGCCAGCAGCTTGGGACAGGGGGCCTATGGCTACACCTTC,CASSLGQGAYGYTF
TRBV5-1,NA,TRBD2,TRBJ2-1,TGCGCCAGCAGCTTTAATAGCGGGAGTCCCAATGAGCAGTTCTTC,CASSFNSGSPNEQFF
TRBV2,NA,NA,TRBJ2-1,TGTGCCAGCAGGCGGAGTTCCTACAATGAGCAGTTCTTC,CASRRSSYNEQFF
TRBV7-9,NA,NA,TRBJ1-1,TGTGCCAGCAGCCGACAGTTGAACACTGAAGCTTTCTTT,CASSRQLNTEAFF
TRBV12-3/TRBV12-4,NA,NA,TRBJ1-5,TGTGCCAGCAGTCCAGGGGACCAGCCCCAGCATTTT,CASSPGDQPQHF
TRBV5-1,NA,TRBD2,TRBJ2-3,TGCGCCAGCACCAAAGCGGGGCCAGATACGCAGTATTTT,CASTKAGPDTQYF
TRBV5-5,NA,NA,TRBJ1-4,TGTGCCAGCAGCTTGGGGGGAGAGGGTGAAAAACTGTTTTTT,CASSLGGEGEKLFF
TRBV5-1,NA,TRBD1,TRBJ1-3,TGCGCCAGCAGCTTCAACCCTACAGGGGGCTCTGGAAACACCATATATTTT,CASSFNPTGGSGNTIYF
TRBV9,NA,NA,TRBJ2-3,TGTGCCAGCAGCGCTCAGGTGGGCACAGATACGCAGTATTTT,CASSAQVGTDTQYF
TRBV19,NA,NA,TRBJ1-5,TGTGCCAGTAGTATGGCCCTTTACGAGCCCCAGCATTTT,CASSMALYEPQHF
TRBV12-3/TRBV12-4,NA,NA,TRBJ2-1,TGTGCCAGCAGTTTTCGGAGCGGACAGTTCTTC,CASSFRSGQFF
TRBV19,NA,NA,TRBJ1-5,TGTGCCAGTACCTGGCCGGGGGGACATCAGCCCCAGCATTTT,CASTWPGGHQPQHF
TRBV9,NA,NA,TRBJ2-5,TGTGCCAGCAGCGTAGGAGCCGGGAGTCGCGAGACCCAGTACTTC,CASSVGAGSRETQYF
TRBV6-5,NA,NA,TRBJ1-2,TGTGCCAGCTCACAGGGCTTATATGGCTACACCTTC,CASSQGLYGYTF
TRBV6-5,once,NA,TRBJ1-6,TGTGCCAGCAGAAGAGGGTTAGGGGGAAATTCACCCCTCCACTTT,CASRRGLGGNSPLHF
TRBV27,NA,NA,TRBJ2-2,TGTGCCAGCAGTTTATTAAGGGGGGGCCTTGAGACCGGGGAGCTGTTTTTT,CASSLLRGGLETGELFF
TRBV5-1,few,NA,TRBJ1-6,TGCGCCAGCAGCTCCTTGACAGATTCACCCCTCCACTTT,CASSSLTDSPLHF
TRBV7-8,once,NA,TRBJ1-4,TGTGCCAGCAGGAACATCGGGCAGGGTGATGAAAAACTGTTTTTT,CASRNIGQGDEKLFF
TRBV7-9,NA,TRBD1,TRBJ1-3,TGTGCCAGCAGCTTAGCGCGAACAACAGGGGAATCTGGAAACACCATATATTTT,CASSLARTTGESGNTIYF
TRBV6-4,once,TRBD1,TRBJ1-2,TGTGCCAGCAGACGGACAGGGTCTCATGGCTACACCTTC,CASRRTGSHGYTF
TRBV6-2/TRBV6-3,NA,TRBD1,TRBJ1-5,TGTGCCAGCAGCCCTAGACTTCAGGGGGGCTATAGCAATCAGCCCCAGCATTTT,CASSPRLQGGYSNQPQHF
TRBV29-1,NA,NA,TRBJ1-2,TGCAGCGTTAAGGGGAATTCGGATGGCTACACCTTC,CSVKGNSDGYTF
TRBV7-2,NA,NA,TRBJ2-1,TGTGCCAGCAGCTTAGTAGGGACTTCGGAGGAGCAGTTCTTC,CASSLVGTSEEQFF
TRBV29-1,few,TRBD1,TRBJ1-1,TGCAGCGGCGGACAGGGAGGCACTGAAGCTTTCTTT,CSGGQGGTEAFF
TRBV5-1,many,TRBD1,TRBJ1-1,TGCGCCAGCAGCGGGGACAGCCGGAACACTGAAGCTTTCTTT,CASSGDSRNTEAFF
TRBV6-5,NA,NA,TRBJ1-4,TGTGCCAGCACCGACGGGGGAGGATATGAAAAACTGTTTTTT,CASTDGGGYEKLFF
TRBV2,few,TRBD1,TRBJ1-4,TGTGCCAGCAGGGGATCGGGACAGGGAGGGGTGTTTTTT,CASRGSGQGGVFF
TRBV5-5,once,TRBD2,TRBJ2-7,TGTGCCAGCAGCTTGGCGGGTAGCGGGGGGGCCCACGAGCAGTACTTC,CASSLAGSGGAHEQYF
TRBV5-4,NA,TRBD1,TRBJ2-1,TGTGCCAGCAGCGACCGGGGACAGGGGAAATACAATGAGCAGTTCTTC,CASSDRGQGKYNEQFF
TRBV28,NA,TRBD1,TRBJ1-1,TGTGCCAGCAGTGGCGACAGGGGGTGGTCTGAAGCTTTCTTT,CASSGDRGWSEAFF
TRBV11-1,few,NA,TRBJ1-1,TGTGCCAGCAGCCCGACAGGCGTCCTTTTGGGCACTGAAGCTTTCTTT,CASSPTGVLLGTEAFF
TRBV18,NA,TRBD1,TRBJ1-2,TGTGCCAGCTCACTTACAGGGGAAGGTGGCTACACCTTC,CASSLTGEGGYTF
TRBV7-3,NA,TRBD2,TRBJ2-7,TGTGCCAGCAGCATCGGACTAGCATACGAGCAGTACTTC,CASSIGLAYEQYF
TRBV5-4,NA,TRBD2,TRBJ2-3,TGTGCCAGCAGTCGGGAGCGGGGGAGCACAGATACGCAGTATTTT,CASSRERGSTDTQYF
TRBV5-1,NA,NA,TRBJ2-7,TGCGCCAGCAGCTTGGGTGCTAGCGAGTACGAGCAGTACTTC,CASSLGASEYEQYF
TRBV5-1,NA,TRBD2,TRBJ2-1,TGCGCCAGCAGCGTGGGACTAGCGGGCATCAGCGCCGGGCCCGCCTACAATGAGCAGTTCTTC,CASSVGLAGISAGPAYNEQFF
TRBV6-5,NA,NA,TRBJ2-1,TGTGCCAGCAGCTCGAGCGGTAGCTCCTACAATGAGCAGTTCTTC,CASSSSGSSYNEQFF
TRBV27,NA,NA,TRBJ2-7,TGTGCCAGCAGTATCATAGGGATACGGGGCGAGCAGTACTTC,CASSIIGIRGEQYF
TRBV18,NA,TRBD1,TRBJ2-1,TGTGCCAGCTCACCACCCGGACAGGGCACCTACAATGAGCAGTTCTTC,CASSPPGQGTYNEQFF
TRBV28,NA,TRBD1,TRBJ1-6,TGTGCCAGCAGTATTTCATCCAGGGGGCGAGGTTCCTATAATTCACCCCTCCACTTT,CASSISSRGRGSYNSPLHF
TRBV7-2,NA,TRBD1,TRBJ2-2,TGTGCCAGCAGCTTAGAGGGACAGGGGTATACCGGGGAGCTGTTTTTT,CASSLEGQGYTGELFF
TRBV13,NA,TRBD2,TRBJ2-1,TGTGCCAGCAGCTTAGGGTGGACTAGCGGGAGGAGTTACAATGAGCAGTTCTTC,CASSLGWTSGRSYNEQFF
TRBV18,NA,TRBD1,TRBJ1-5,TGTGCCAGCTCACCACAGGGGACAGGGAATCAGCCCCAGCATTTT,CASSPQGTGNQPQHF
TRBV5-1,NA,TRBD2,TRBJ2-5,TGCGCCAGCAGTCGGGGACTAGGGGAGACCCAGTACTTC,CASSRGLGETQYF
TRBV9,NA,NA,TRBJ2-1,TGTGCCAGCAGCGAAACTAGCTCCTACAATGAGCAGTTCTTC,CASSETSSYNEQFF
TRBV6-6,NA,TRBD2,TRBJ2-1,TGTGCCAGCATGGCGGGAGGGCCCTCTGAGCAGTTCTTC,CASMAGGPSEQFF
TRBV5-1,few,NA,TRBJ2-1,TGCGCCAGCACCCTTGGAGGGACTCTTCAATACAATGAGCAGTTCTTC,CASTLGGTLQYNEQFF
TRBV27,once,NA,TRBJ2-6,TGTGCCAGCATCTTCTCTGGGGCCAACGTCCTGACTTTC,CASIFSGANVLTF
TRBV5-4,NA,TRBD2,TRBJ2-5,TGTGCCAGCAGTTCAGTGGGAGGGGTACAAGAGACCCAGTACTTC,CASSSVGGVQETQYF
TRBV27,once,NA,TRBJ1-1,TGTGCCAGCAGTTTAAGACAGGCGATGGAAGCTTTCTTT,CASSLRQAMEAFF
TRBV10-3,NA,TRBD1,TRBJ1-3,TGTGCCATCAGTGAGTCCCCGGGACAGGGAACCTCTGGAAACACCATATATTTT,CAISESPGQGTSGNTIYF
TRBV5-1,NA,NA,TRBJ2-3,TGCGCCAGCAGCGGGGGGGCACCGGGCACAGATACGCAGTATTTT,CASSGGAPGTDTQYF
TRBV4-2,NA,TRBD1,TRBJ2-1,TGTGCCAGCAGCCAAGATGGGGGTCCGGTGGGACAGGTATACAATGAGCAGTTCTTC,CASSQDGGPVGQVYNEQFF
TRBV13,NA,NA,TRBJ1-3,TGTGCCAGCAGCTTAGGAAGAGCTGTCTCTGGAAACACCATATATTTT,CASSLGRAVSGNTIYF